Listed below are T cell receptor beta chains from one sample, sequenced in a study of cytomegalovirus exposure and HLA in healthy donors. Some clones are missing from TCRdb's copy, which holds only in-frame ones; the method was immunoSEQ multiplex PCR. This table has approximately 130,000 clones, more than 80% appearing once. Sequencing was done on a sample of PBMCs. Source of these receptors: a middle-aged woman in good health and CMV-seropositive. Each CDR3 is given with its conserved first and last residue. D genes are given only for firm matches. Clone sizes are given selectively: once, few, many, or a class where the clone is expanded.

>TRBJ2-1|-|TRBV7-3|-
TGTGCCAGCAGCCCCGGGACTCCCGGGGAGCAGTTCTTC
CASSPGTPGEQFF
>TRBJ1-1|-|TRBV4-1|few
TGCGCCAGCAGCCAATTCTCGGGGAACACTGAAGCTTTCTTT
CASSQFSGNTEAFF
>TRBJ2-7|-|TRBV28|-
TGTGCCAGCAGTTCACTGCACAGCTCCCACGAGCAGTACTTC
CASSSLHSSHEQYF
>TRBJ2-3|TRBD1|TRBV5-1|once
TGCGCCAGCAGCTTTCAGGGGGAAGGCACAGATACGCAGTATTTT
CASSFQGEGTDTQYF
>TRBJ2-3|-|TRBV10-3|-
TGTGCCATCAGTGAGTCGGCGCGGGGAGATACGCAGTATTTT
CAISESARGDTQYF
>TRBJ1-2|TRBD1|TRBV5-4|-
TGTGCCAGCAGGCGGACAGGCAACTATGGCTACACCTTC
CASRRTGNYGYTF
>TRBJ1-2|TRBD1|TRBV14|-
TGTGCCAGCAGCCAAGGGGACAGCTATGGCTACACCTTC
CASSQGDSYGYTF
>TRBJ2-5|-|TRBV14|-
TGTGCCAGCAGCCCAACTACCAACCAAGAGACCCAGTACTTC
CASSPTTNQETQYF
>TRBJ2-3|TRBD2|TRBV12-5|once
TGTGCTAGTGGAACCGGGACTAGCGGGGTTACAGATACGCAGTATTTT
CASGTGTSGVTDTQYF
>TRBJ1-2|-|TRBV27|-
TGTGCCAGCAGTTTTCAGGGGATTGACAGTGGCTACACCTTC
CASSFQGIDSGYTF
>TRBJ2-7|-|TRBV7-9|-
TGTGCCAGCAGCCCCTTTCAATCTTCTCTACGAGAGATGGTGAAGCAGTACTTC
CASSPFQSSLREMVKQYF
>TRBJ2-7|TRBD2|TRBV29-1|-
TGCAGCGTAAGACTAGCGGGATTCGGCGAGCAGTACTTC
CSVRLAGFGEQYF
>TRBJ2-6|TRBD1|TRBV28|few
TGTGCCAGCAGCACCGGGACAGGGGGCGCTGGGGCCAACGTCCTGACTTTC
CASSTGTGGAGANVLTF
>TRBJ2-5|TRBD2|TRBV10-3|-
TGTGCCGCGGGACTAGCGGGAGAGGGAGAGACCCAGTACTTC
CAAGLAGEGETQYF
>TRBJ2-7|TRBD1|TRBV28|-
TGTGCCAGCAGTTCAGTCCCGGGACAGGGGGCAAAGTTCTACGAGCAGTACTTC
CASSSVPGQGAKFYEQYF
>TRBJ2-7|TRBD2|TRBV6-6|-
TGTGCCAGCAGCCGGACTAGCGAAAGCTACGAGCAGTACTTC
CASSRTSESYEQYF
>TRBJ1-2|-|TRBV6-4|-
TGTGCCAGCAGAACCCCGGCAGGTGGCTACACCTTC
CASRTPAGGYTF
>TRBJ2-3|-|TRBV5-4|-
TGTGCCAGCAGCGTGACAGGCCCAGATACGCAGTATTTT
CASSVTGPDTQYF
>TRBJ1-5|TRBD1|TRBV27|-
TGTGCCAGCAGTTTATCAGGGACAGGTCAGCCCCAGCATTTT
CASSLSGTGQPQHF
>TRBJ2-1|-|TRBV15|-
TGTGCCACCAGCACCTTCCCGCCCCTAGCGGGACAGGGGAATGAGCAGTTCTTC
CATSTFPPLAGQGNEQFF
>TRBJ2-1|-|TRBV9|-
TGTGCCAGCAGCGTAGTTTTCAGGGACAATGAGCAGTTCTTC
CASSVVFRDNEQFF
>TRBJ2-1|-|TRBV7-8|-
TGTGCCAGCAGCCCCCGGACAGCATACAATGAGCAGTTCTTC
CASSPRTAYNEQFF
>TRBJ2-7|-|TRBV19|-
TGTGCCAGTAGTATAGGGCAAAGGGGTTACTACGAGCAGTACTTC
CASSIGQRGYYEQYF
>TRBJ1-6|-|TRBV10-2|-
TGCGCCAGCAGTGAGAGCGGAGATAATTCACCCCTCCACTTT
CASSESGDNSPLHF
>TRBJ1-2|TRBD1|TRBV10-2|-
TGCGCCAGCAGAGACAGGGTTGGAGACTATGGCTACACCTTC
CASRDRVGDYGYTF
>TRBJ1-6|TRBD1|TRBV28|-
TGTGCCAGCAGTTTCCGGGACAGGGTCTATTCACCCCTCCACTTT
CASSFRDRVYSPLHF
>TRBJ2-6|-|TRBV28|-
TGTGCCAGCAGTTTAGGGGGGTTATTGGCCAACGTCCTGACTTTC
CASSLGGLLANVLTF
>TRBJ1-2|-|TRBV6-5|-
TGTGCCAGCAGTACAGGGTCCGGCTACACCTTC
CASSTGSGYTF
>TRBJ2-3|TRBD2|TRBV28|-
TGTGCCAGCAGTTTACTAGCGGGATTTTCTCACACAGATACGCAGTATTTT
CASSLLAGFSHTDTQYF
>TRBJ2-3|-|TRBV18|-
TGTGCCAGCTCACTTCCGGCGGGGAGCCCTGATACGCAGTATTTT
CASSLPAGSPDTQYF
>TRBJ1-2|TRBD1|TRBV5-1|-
TGCGCCAGCAGTCTTGGGACAGGGGATACCTATGGCTACACCTTC
CASSLGTGDTYGYTF
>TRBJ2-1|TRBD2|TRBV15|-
TGTGCCACCAGCAGGGGACTAGCGGGAGCAAGTGTCTACAATGAGCAGTTCTTC
CATSRGLAGASVYNEQFF
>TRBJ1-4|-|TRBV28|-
TGTGCCAGCAGAATGACAGGAGCAAATGAAAAACTGTTTTTT
CASRMTGANEKLFF
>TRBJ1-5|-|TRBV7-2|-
TGTGCCAGCAGCTTATCTAACGGGGACAATCAGCCCCAGCATTTT
CASSLSNGDNQPQHF
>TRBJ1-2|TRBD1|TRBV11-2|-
TGTGCCAGCAGCTTTACAGGGGGCGCAGAGGGCTACACCTTC
CASSFTGGAEGYTF
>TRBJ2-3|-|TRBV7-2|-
TGTGCCAGCAGGCCTTACTCTAGCACAGATACGCAGTATTTT
CASRPYSSTDTQYF
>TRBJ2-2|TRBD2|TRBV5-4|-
TGTGCCAGTAGGTCGGGGGGACCGGCCACCGGGGAGCTGTTTTTT
CASRSGGPATGELFF
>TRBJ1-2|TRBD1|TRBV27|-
TGTGCCAGCAGAAGTGGACAGGTTAACTATGGCTACACCTTC
CASRSGQVNYGYTF
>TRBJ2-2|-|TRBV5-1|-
TGCGCCAGCAGCTTGGCCGAGCGTACCGGGGAGCTGTTTTTT
CASSLAERTGELFF
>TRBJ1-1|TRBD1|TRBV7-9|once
TGTGCCAGCAGCGTAACCGGGACAGGGTTAAACACTGAAGCTTTCTTT
CASSVTGTGLNTEAFF
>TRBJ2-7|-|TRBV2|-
TGTGCCAGCACGACTTCCTACGAGCAGTACTTC
CASTTSYEQYF
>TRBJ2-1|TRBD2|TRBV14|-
TGTGCCAGCAGCCAAGGCCCGGGACTAGCGGGAGGGCCCCGGCGCAATGAGCAGTTCTTC
CASSQGPGLAGGPRRNEQFF
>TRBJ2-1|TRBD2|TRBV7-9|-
TGTGCCAGCAGCCCGCCTAGCGGGGGGAGTGAGCAGTTCTTC
CASSPPSGGSEQFF
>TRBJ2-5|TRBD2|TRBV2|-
TGTGCCAGCAGTGATCTCGGGGGGGTACAAGAGACCCAGTACTTC
CASSDLGGVQETQYF
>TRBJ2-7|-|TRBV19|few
TGTGCCAGTAGTACTACCCTTGACAGGCCCCCCTACGAGCAGTACTTC
CASSTTLDRPPYEQYF
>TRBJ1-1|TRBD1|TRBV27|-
TGTGCCAGCCTCGACAGGGAGGACACTGAAGCTTTCTTT
CASLDREDTEAFF
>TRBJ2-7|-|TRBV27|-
TGTGCCAGCAGTTTATCCCCGACACTCTCCTACGAGCAGTACTTC
CASSLSPTLSYEQYF
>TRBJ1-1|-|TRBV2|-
TGTGCCAGCAGAGCCAGGGCTGGGGCGACGAGAACTGAAGCTTTCTTT
CASRARAGATRTEAFF
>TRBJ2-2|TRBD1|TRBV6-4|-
TGTGCCAGCAATCAGGACAGGGGGCGAACCGGGGAGCTGTTTTTT
CASNQDRGRTGELFF
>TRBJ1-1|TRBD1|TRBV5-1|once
TGCGCCAGCAGCGTTTCCGGGACAGTTAACACTGAAGCTTTCTTT
CASSVSGTVNTEAFF